The present entry profiles one T cell receptor (beta chain) with its context. The antigen is not known. Patients showing uncontrolled infection, other autoimmune disease, pregnancy or lactation were ineligible. Progressors' blood was drawn at hyperthyroidism diagnosis, before ophthalmopathy symptoms. The sample belongs to a study of T cells in Graves' hyperthyroidism and ophthalmopathy. Study-wide background: Peripheral blood collection took place at initial diagnosis, before any treatment.

Study-level findings and limits: Within blood appeared most thyroid clonotypes that had expanded above 0.001.

In germline, CDR1 is KGHDR, CDR2 SFDVKD. This CDR3 contains 13 residues. The V gene lost 6 bases and the J gene lost 0 bases, with 6 bases spanning the gap. Amplification targeted TCR beta CDR3 regions from RNA transcripts. The HTBI set primed first-round TCR CDR3 RT-PCR. TCRdb processed the multiplex PCR reads anew with MiXCR; each CDR3 protein has one entry. The sample has around 400,000 distinct CDR3 sequences; 15% to 19% are singletons. Sequencing was done on a sample of blood. The chain carries TRBV24-1 and TRBJ2-3; D not resolved. This clonotype was sampled from a woman aged 18-30 years with Graves' hyperthyroidism that later progressed to Graves' ophthalmopathy. CDR3 coding DNA: TGTGCCACCAGTTTTGAAAGCACAGATACGCAGTATTTT. Translated, it gives CATSFESTDTQYF.